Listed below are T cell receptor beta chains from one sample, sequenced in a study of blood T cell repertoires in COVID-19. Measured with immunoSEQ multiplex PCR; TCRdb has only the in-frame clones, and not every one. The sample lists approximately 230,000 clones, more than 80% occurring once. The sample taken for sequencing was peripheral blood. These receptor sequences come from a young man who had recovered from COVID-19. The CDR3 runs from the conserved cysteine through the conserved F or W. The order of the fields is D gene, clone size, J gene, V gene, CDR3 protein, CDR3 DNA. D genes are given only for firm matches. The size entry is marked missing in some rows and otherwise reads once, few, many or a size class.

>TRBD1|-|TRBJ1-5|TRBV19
CASTLRSGTGGDQPQHF
TGTGCCAGTACGCTCCGGTCTGGGACAGGGGGCGATCAGCCCCAGCATTTT
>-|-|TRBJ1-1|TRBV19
CASSTWGGTEAFF
TGTGCCAGTAGTACCTGGGGGGGCACTGAAGCTTTCTTT
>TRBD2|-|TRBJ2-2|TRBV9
CASSVGLAGGNTGELFF
TGTGCCAGCAGCGTAGGACTAGCGGGGGGTAACACCGGGGAGCTGTTTTTT
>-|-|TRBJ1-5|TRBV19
CASSIIPSHQPQHF
TGTGCCAGTAGTATAATCCCGAGCCATCAGCCCCAGCATTTT
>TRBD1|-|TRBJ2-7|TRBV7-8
CASSLVTGGTEQYF
TGTGCCAGCAGCTTAGTTACAGGGGGCACAGAGCAGTACTTC
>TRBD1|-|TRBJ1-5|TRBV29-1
CSVGTGGNQPQHF
TGCAGCGTAGGAACAGGGGGCAACCAGCCCCAGCATTTT
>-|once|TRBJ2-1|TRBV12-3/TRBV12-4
CASSFGRVQFF
TGTGCCAGCAGTTTTGGGCGGGTGCAGTTCTTC
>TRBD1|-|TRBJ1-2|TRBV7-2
CASSLVGQVRGYTF
TGTGCCAGCAGCTTAGTCGGACAGGTCCGGGGCTACACCTTC
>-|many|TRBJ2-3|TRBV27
CASSLWGSGVTSTDTQYF
TGTGCCAGCAGTTTATGGGGTAGCGGAGTTACTAGCACAGATACGCAGTATTTT
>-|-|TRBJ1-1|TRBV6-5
CASSVLYGNTEAFF
TGTGCCAGCAGCGTACTTTATGGGAACACTGAAGCTTTCTTT
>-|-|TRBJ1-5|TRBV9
CASSDQTTGNQPQHF
TGTGCCAGCAGCGACCAGACGACGGGTAATCAGCCCCAGCATTTT
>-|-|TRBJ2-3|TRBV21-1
CASSPRPGGRDTQYF
TGTGCCAGCAGCCCCCGTCCGGGGGGCCGGGATACGCAGTATTTT
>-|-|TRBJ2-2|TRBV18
CASSPVQTNTGELFF
TGTGCCAGCTCACCAGTCCAGACAAACACCGGGGAGCTGTTTTTT
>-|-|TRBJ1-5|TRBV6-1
CASSEAVGVTGLGPQHF
TGTGCCAGCAGTGAAGCGGTGGGGGTCACAGGGCTGGGGCCCCAGCATTTT
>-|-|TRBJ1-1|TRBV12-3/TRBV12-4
CASSFSGNTEAFF
TGTGCCAGCAGTTTTTCAGGGAACACTGAAGCTTTCTTT
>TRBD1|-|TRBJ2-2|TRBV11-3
CASSLGLAGGHGELFF
TGTGCCAGCAGCTTAGGCTTGGCAGGGGGCCACGGGGAGCTGTTTTTT
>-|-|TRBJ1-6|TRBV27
CASSLGPQGSPLHF
TGTGCCAGCAGTTTAGGGCCCCAGGGCTCACCCCTCCACTTT
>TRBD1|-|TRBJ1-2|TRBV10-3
CAIRPGTGIGSNYGYTF
TGTGCCATCAGACCCGGGACAGGGATCGGGTCTAACTATGGCTACACCTTC
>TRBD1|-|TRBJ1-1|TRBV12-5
CASGRGQGEAFF
TGTGCTAGTGGCCGTGGACAGGGGGAAGCTTTCTTT
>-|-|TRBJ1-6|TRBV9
CASSPRGGQDNSPLHF
TGTGCCAGCAGCCCGAGGGGGGGGCAGGATAATTCACCCCTCCACTTT
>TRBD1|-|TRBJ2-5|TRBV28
CASSGHGRGLETQYF
TGTGCCAGCAGTGGACACGGCAGGGGGCTGGAGACCCAGTACTTC
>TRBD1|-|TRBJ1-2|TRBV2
CASTRTGIPYGYTF
TGTGCCAGCACCCGGACAGGGATACCATATGGCTACACCTTC
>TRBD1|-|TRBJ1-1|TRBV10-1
CASSSTGVNTEAFF
TGCGCCAGCAGTTCTACAGGGGTAAACACTGAAGCTTTCTTT
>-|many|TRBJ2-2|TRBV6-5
CASRRLGYGGELFF
TGTGCCAGCAGAAGACTAGGTTACGGCGGGGAGCTGTTTTTT
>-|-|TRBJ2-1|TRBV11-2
CASSQGLYNEQFF
TGTGCCAGCAGCCAGGGACTTTACAATGAGCAGTTCTTC
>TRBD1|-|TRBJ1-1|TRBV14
CASRATGANTEAFF
TGTGCCAGCAGAGCGACAGGGGCCAACACTGAAGCTTTCTTT
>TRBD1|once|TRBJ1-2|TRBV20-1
CSASSDRAGGYTF
TGCAGTGCTAGTAGTGACAGGGCCGGTGGCTACACCTTC
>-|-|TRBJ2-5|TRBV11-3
CASRQQGQETQYF
TGTGCCAGCAGGCAACAGGGTCAAGAGACCCAGTACTTC
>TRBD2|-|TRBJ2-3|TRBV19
CASRRAGEGDTQYF
TGTGCCAGTAGACGAGCGGGGGAAGGAGATACGCAGTATTTT
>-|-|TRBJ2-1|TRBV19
CASSIDGPVNEQFF
TGTGCCAGTAGTATAGATGGCCCAGTCAATGAGCAGTTCTTC
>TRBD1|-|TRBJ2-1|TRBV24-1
CATSDSGQGGEQFF
TGTGCCACCAGTGACTCAGGACAGGGTGGGGAGCAGTTCTTC
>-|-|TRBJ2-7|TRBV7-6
CASSLGPGSQTPYEQYF
TGTGCCAGCAGCTTAGGTCCGGGGTCGCAAACTCCCTACGAGCAGTACTTC
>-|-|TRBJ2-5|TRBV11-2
CASSLAYRGTQYF
TGTGCCAGCAGCTTAGCGTATCGGGGGACCCAGTACTTC
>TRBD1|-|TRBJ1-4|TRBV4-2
CASSQDRGSEKLFF
TGTGCCAGCAGCCAAGACAGGGGGTCCGAGAAACTGTTTTTT
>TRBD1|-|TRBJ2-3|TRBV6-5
CASSYSPDRGGSTQYF
TGTGCCAGCAGTTACTCCCCGGACAGGGGAGGGAGTACGCAGTATTTT
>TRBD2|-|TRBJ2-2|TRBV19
CASSSIPGLNTGELFF
TGTGCCAGTAGTTCGATTCCGGGACTAAACACCGGGGAGCTGTTTTTT
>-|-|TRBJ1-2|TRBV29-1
CSVAGSTTGHLMYGYTF
TGCAGCGTTGCGGGCTCGACCACGGGACATCTAATGTATGGCTACACCTTC
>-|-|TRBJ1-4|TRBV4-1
CASSQDVAVMNKLFF
TGCGCCAGCAGCCAAGATGTTGCAGTAATGAATAAACTGTTTTTT
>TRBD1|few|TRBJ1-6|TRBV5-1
CASTPGTGTSPLHF
TGCGCCAGCACCCCCGGGACAGGAACATCACCCCTCCACTTT
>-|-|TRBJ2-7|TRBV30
CAWSVSGLEQYF
TGTGCCTGGAGTGTAAGCGGACTCGAGCAGTACTTC
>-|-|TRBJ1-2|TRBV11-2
CASSFPRTYYGYTF
TGTGCCAGCAGCTTCCCCAGGACTTACTATGGCTACACCTTC
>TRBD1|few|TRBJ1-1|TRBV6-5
CASSFDRGEVAFF
TGTGCCAGCAGCTTCGACAGGGGGGAGGTTGCTTTCTTT
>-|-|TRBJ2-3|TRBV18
CASSPGLLTDTQYF
TGTGCCAGCTCACCAGGACTTCTCACAGATACGCAGTATTTT
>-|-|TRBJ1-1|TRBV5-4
CASSLGRGTANTEAFF
TGTGCCAGCAGCTTGGGGCGGGGGACGGCGAACACTGAAGCTTTCTTT
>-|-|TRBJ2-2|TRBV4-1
CASSQSVGTGELFF
TGCGCCAGCAGCCAATCCGTCGGCACCGGGGAGCTGTTTTTT
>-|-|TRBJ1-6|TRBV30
CAWKNGYNSPLHF
TGTGCCTGGAAGAACGGTTATAATTCACCCCTCCACTTT
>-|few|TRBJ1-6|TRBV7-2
CASSLVHSNSPLHF
TGTGCCAGCAGCTTAGTCCACAGCAATTCACCCCTCCACTTT
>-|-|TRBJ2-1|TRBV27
CASSSGILSYNEQFF
TGTGCCAGCTCATCAGGGATTCTCTCCTACAATGAGCAGTTCTTC
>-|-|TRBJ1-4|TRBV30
CAWSVLREKLFF
TGTGCCTGGAGTGTACTGCGTGAAAAACTGTTTTTT
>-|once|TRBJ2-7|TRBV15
CATSAGMSYEQYF
TGTGCCACCAGCGCAGGGATGTCCTACGAGCAGTACTTC
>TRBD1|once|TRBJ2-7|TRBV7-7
CASSLRDRGTDEQYF
TGTGCCAGCAGCTTGCGGGACAGGGGTACCGACGAGCAGTACTTC
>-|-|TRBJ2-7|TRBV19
CASSIDLAFLFGSGPPPSYEQYF
TGTGCCAGTAGTATAGATCTTGCGTTTTTATTCGGTAGCGGACCCCCTCCCTCCTACGAGCAGTACTTC
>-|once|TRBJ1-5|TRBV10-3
CAISEGQSNQPQHF
TGTGCCATCAGTGAGGGACAGTCAAACCAGCCCCAGCATTTT